This TCR beta chain was captured by sequencing in a study of CD8 T cells in Susac syndrome. Study overall: When blood was drawn, patients with Susac syndrome were on intravenous immunoglobulin alone, on corticosteroids, or therapy-naive.

Each Susac syndrome patient had definite or probable disease by recently defined criteria. Reverse transcription used roughly 0.45 to 1 ug RNA and random hexamers. The immunoSEQ assay covered 54 Vbeta and 13 Jbeta segments for CDR3. TCRdb re-called the immunoSEQ multiplex PCR reads through MiXCR, storing one row per CDR3 protein. Of some 160,000 distinct CDR3 sequences listed, 94% are singletons. This clonotype was picked up one time. Germline CDR1 reads SGHRS; CDR2 reads YFSETQ. Trimming pared 7 bases from V and 6 bases from J, leaving 19 bases between. The CDR3 runs to 14 residues. This chain connects TRBV5-1 to TRBJ1-2, with TRBD1 as a possible D gene (5 bases). The specimen sequenced was CD4+ T cells from PBMCs. The receptor's source is a human donor with Susac syndrome. CDR3 amino acids: CASGRGGDIDGYTF. The CDR3 DNA is TGCGCCAGCGGGCGCGGAGGGGATATCGATGGCTACACCTTC.